This TCR beta chain was obtained from a study of control samples from healthy donors and cancer patients (dated by TCRdb to the early 2020s). The library came from the immunoSEQ multiplex PCR assay. This immuneACCESS table, as held by TCRdb, lists in-frame sequences with V and J called but not all clones. Of the missing ones, under half trace to an unresolved V gene in checked studies; the others have no known cause. This sample holds roughly 130,000 clones; just under 95% were observed only once. The leading ten clones occupy 11% of the sample. Relative to germline, V is 3 bases shorter and J is 6 bases shorter, with 13 bases between their ends. From the cysteine through the phenylalanine, the CDR3 covers 14 amino acids. The retained sequence is limited to the CDR3, 42 bases, with the frame set at the first base. CDR1 and CDR2, per the germline V gene, are SNHLY and FYNNEI. On this clone: The antigen it binds to is not known. The input lacks base qualities; no much larger clone sits a single base away.

This receptor was obtained from a man aged 25 to 45 in good health. The source material was blood. The chain links TRBV2 with TRBJ2-3; a tentative D match to TRBD2 spans 6 bases. The CDR3 corresponds to CASSDLSGGDTQYF. The sequence in DNA is TGTGCCAGCAGTGATCTATCTGGGGGGGATACGCAGTATTTT.